This entry is about one T cell receptor beta chain. Its antigen is still unknown. Sequenced by immunoSEQ multiplex PCR; TCRdb stores in-frame clones only, minus some. This sample has fewer than 500,000 clones, with about nine tenths found just once. The CDR3 loop spans 15 amino acids. J lost 5 bases, V lost 0 bases, and 4 bases had no gene match. Germline V gene sequence: CDR1 SGHDT, CDR2 YYEEEE. These data belong to a study of Ad26.COV2.S vaccination and SARS-CoV-2 variants. As for the study in general: Recipients of Ad26.COV2.S got it intramuscularly, once or twice 56 days apart. Overall study results and limits: People who got the vaccine had more spike-specific TCR breadth than people who got placebo. People who got the vaccine or the placebo had similar non-spike TCR breadth.

Treatment in this sample: 15 to 20 received Ad26.COV2.S at low or high dose, single or two shots; 5 received placebo; per-sample allocation not given. Specimens were obtained on day 63 following the first vaccine or placebo injection. The chain couples TRBV5-6 to TRBJ2-1, with 8 bases identical to TRBD2. The receptor's source is a person aged 18-65 years who received the Ad26.COV2.S COVID-19 vaccine or a placebo. Sequencing was performed on peripheral blood, taken in a trial of Ad26.COV2.S vaccine versus placebo. CDR3 nucleotides: TGTGCCAGCAGCTTGGTCCCAGCGGGAGACAATGAGCAGTTCTTC. Its translation is CASSLVPAGDNEQFF.